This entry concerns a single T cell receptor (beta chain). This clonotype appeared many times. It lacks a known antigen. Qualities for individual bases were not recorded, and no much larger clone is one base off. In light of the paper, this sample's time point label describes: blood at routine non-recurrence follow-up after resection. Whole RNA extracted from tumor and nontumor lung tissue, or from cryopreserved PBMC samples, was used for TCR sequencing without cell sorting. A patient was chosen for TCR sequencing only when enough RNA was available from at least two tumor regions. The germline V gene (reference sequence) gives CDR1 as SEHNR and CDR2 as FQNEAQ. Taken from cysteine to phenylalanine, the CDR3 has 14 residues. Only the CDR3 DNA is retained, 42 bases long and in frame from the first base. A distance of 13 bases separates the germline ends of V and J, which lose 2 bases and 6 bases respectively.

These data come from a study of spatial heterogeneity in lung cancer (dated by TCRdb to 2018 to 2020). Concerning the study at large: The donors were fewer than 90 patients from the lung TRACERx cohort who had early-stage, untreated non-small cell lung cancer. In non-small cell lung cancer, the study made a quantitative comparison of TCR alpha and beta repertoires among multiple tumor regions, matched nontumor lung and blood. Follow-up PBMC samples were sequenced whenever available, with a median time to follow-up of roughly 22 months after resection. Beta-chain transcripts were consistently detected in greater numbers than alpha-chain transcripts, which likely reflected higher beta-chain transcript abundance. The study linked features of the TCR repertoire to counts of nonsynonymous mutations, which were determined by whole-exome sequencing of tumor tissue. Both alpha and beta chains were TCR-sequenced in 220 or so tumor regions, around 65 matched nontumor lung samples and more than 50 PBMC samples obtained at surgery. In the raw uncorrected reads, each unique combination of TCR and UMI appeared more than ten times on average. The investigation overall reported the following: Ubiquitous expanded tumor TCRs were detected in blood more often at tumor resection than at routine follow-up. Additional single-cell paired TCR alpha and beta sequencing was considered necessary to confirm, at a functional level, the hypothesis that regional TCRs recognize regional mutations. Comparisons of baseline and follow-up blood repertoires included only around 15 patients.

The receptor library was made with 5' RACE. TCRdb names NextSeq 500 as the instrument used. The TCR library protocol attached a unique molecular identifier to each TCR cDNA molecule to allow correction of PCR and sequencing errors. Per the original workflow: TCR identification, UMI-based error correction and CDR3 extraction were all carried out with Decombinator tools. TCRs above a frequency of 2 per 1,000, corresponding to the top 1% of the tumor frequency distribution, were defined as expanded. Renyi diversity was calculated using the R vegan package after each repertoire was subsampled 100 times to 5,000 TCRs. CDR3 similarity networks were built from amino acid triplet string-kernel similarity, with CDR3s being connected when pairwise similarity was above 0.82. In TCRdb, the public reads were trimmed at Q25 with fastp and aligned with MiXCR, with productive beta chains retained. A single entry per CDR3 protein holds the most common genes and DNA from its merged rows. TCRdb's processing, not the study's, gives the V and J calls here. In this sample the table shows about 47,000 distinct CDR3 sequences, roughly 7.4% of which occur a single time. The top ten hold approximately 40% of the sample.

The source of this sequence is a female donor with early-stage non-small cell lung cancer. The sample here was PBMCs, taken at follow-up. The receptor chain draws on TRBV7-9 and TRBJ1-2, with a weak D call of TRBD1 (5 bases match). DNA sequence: TGTGCCAGCAGCTTAAGCTCAGGGCGAGATGGCTACACCTTC. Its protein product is CASSLSSGRDGYTF.